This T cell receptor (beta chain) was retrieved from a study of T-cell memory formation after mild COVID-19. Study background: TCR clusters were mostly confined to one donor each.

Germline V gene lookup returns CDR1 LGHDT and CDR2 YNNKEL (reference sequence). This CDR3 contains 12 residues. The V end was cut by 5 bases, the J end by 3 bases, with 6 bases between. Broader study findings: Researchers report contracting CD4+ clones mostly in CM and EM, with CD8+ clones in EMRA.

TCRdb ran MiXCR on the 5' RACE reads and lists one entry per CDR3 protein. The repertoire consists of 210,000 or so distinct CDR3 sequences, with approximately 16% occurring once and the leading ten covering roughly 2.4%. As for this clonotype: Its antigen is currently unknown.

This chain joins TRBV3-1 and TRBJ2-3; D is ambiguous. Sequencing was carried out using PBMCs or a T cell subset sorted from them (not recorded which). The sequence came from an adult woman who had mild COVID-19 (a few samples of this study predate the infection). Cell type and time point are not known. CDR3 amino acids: CASSALTDTQYF. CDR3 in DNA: TGTGCCAGCAGCGCACTTACAGATACGCAGTATTTT.